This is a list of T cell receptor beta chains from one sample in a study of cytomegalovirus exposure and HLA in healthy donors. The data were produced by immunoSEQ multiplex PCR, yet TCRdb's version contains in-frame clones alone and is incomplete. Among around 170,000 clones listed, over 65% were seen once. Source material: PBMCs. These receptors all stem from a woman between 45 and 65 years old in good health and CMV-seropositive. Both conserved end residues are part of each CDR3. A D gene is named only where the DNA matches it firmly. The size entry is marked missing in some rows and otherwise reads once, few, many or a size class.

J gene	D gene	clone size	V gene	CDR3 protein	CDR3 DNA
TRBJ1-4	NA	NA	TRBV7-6	CASSLNWGVDEKLFF	TGTGCCAGCAGCTTAAATTGGGGGGTAGATGAAAAACTGTTTTTT
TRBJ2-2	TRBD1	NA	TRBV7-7	CASSLTPGQITGELFF	TGTGCTAGCAGCTTAACCCCGGGACAGATAACCGGGGAGCTGTTTTTT
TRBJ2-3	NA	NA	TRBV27	CASSGQEGAEDTQYF	TGTGCCAGCAGTGGGCAGGAAGGGGCCGAAGATACGCAGTATTTT
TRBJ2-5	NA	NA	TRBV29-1	CSVEGSERGRYF	TGCAGCGTTGAAGGGTCGGAACGAGGTCGGTACTTC
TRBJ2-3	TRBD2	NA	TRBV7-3	CASSAGGTRDTQYF	TGTGCCAGCAGCGCGGGGGGAACGCGGGATACGCAGTATTTT
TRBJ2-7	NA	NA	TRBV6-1	CASSEHHYEQYF	TGTGCCAGCAGTGAACATCACTACGAGCAGTACTTC
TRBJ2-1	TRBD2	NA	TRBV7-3	CASSSGLAGVQFF	TGTGCCAGCAGCTCGGGACTAGCGGGGGTGCAGTTCTTC
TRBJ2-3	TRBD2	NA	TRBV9	CASSELAGNTDTQYF	TGTGCCAGCAGCGAACTAGCGGGTAACACAGATACGCAGTATTTT
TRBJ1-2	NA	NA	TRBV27	CASSLSGGLGYTF	TGTGCCAGCAGTTTATCGGGAGGCCTGGGCTACACCTTC
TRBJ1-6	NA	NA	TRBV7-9	CASSLGNLNSPLHF	TGTGCCAGCAGCTTGGGCAACCTTAATTCACCCCTCCACTTT
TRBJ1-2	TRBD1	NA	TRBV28	CASSSPRPGQGDYGYTF	TGTGCCAGCAGTTCACCCCGCCCGGGACAGGGCGACTATGGCTACACCTTC
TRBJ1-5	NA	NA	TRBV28	CASAQTVDQPQHF	TGTGCCAGCGCTCAGACAGTTGATCAGCCCCAGCATTTT
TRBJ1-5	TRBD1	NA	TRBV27	CANPTRDRKNQPQHF	TGTGCCAACCCAACCCGGGACAGAAAGAATCAGCCCCAGCATTTT
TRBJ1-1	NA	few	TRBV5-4	CASSPWGGTEAFF	TGTGCCAGCAGCCCCTGGGGGGGGACTGAAGCTTTCTTT
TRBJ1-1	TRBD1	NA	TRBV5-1	CASSTDRAEEAFF	TGCGCCAGCAGCACGGACAGGGCCGAAGAAGCTTTCTTT
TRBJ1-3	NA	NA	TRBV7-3	CASSLDGILSGNTIYF	TGTGCCAGCAGCTTGGACGGGATCCTATCTGGAAACACCATATATTTT
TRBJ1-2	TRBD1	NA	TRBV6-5	CASREMDRADGYTF	TGTGCCAGCAGAGAAATGGACAGGGCGGATGGCTACACCTTC
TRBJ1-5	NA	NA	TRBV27	CASSLSYDQPQHF	TGTGCCAGCAGTTTATCGTATGATCAGCCCCAGCATTTT
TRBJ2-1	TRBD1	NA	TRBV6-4	CASSPTGGFSNEQFF	TGTGCCAGCAGCCCTACAGGGGGTTTTTCAAATGAGCAGTTCTTC
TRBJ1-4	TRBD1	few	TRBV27	CASRYSTGLKLFF	TGTGCCAGCAGGTACTCGACAGGGCTGAAACTGTTTTTT
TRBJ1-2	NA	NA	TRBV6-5	CASSPGLINYGYTF	TGTGCCAGCAGCCCGGGACTGATTAACTATGGCTACACCTTC
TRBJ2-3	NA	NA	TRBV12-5	CASGLVNTDTQYF	TGTGCTAGTGGTTTGGTTAACACAGATACGCAGTATTTT
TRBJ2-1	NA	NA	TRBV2	CASSGYRELHNEQFF	TGTGCCAGCAGTGGATACAGGGAATTGCACAATGAGCAGTTCTTC
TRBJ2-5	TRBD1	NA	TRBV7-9	CASSGTEYQETQYF	TGTGCCAGCAGCGGGACAGAATACCAAGAGACCCAGTACTTC
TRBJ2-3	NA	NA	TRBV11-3	CASSLNGRDTDTQYF	TGTGCCAGCAGCTTAAACGGGAGAGACACAGATACGCAGTATTTT
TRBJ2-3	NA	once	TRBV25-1	CASSGGTLVTDTQYF	TGTGCCAGCAGTGGGGGGACACTAGTCACAGATACGCAGTATTTT
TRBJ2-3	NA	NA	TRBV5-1	CASSLAVRLSSTDTQYF	TGCGCCAGCAGCTTGGCCGTCAGACTCTCTAGCACAGATACGCAGTATTTT
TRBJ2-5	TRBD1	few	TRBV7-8	CASSLQPGQGKETQYF	TGTGCCAGCAGCCTGCAACCGGGACAGGGGAAAGAGACCCAGTACTTC
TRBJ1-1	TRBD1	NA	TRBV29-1	CSVRDSPEAFF	TGCAGCGTCCGGGACAGTCCTGAAGCTTTCTTT
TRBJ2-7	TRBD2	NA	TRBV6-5	CASSLAGLAYEQYF	TGTGCCAGCAGTCTAGCGGGGCTAGCCTACGAGCAGTACTTC
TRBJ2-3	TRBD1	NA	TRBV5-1	CASSFGQGTDTQYF	TGCGCCAGCAGCTTCGGACAGGGCACAGATACGCAGTATTTT
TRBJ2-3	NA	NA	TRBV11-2	CASSLYRLSTDTQYF	TGTGCCAGCAGCTTATACCGACTTAGCACAGATACGCAGTATTTT
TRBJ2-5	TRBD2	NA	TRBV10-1	CASGLLAGGVMQETQYF	TGCGCCAGCGGCCTACTAGCGGGGGGAGTGATGCAAGAGACCCAGTACTTC
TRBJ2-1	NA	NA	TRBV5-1	CASSPRTTAYNEQFF	TGCGCCAGCAGCCCTCGTACCACTGCCTACAATGAGCAGTTCTTC
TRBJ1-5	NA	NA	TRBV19	CASSSRTSQPQHF	TGTGCCAGTAGCTCACGAACTAGTCAGCCCCAGCATTTT
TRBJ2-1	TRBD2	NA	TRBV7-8	CASSLLAGPYNEQFF	TGTGCCAGCAGCTTACTAGCGGGGCCATACAATGAGCAGTTCTTC
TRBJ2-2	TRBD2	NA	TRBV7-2	CASSLVSGGINTGELFF	TGTGCCAGCAGCTTAGTTAGCGGGGGGATAAACACCGGGGAGCTGTTTTTT
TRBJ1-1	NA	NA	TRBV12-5	CASALENGEAFF	TGTGCTAGTGCCTTAGAAAACGGTGAAGCTTTCTTT
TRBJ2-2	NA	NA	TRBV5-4	CASSWGVVVEAGELFF	TGTGCCAGCAGCTGGGGGGTCGTAGTCGAAGCCGGGGAGCTGTTTTTT
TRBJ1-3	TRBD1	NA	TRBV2	CASTDRGGNTIYF	TGTGCCAGCACCGACAGGGGTGGAAACACCATATATTTT